These 18 T cell receptor beta chains were all obtained from the same sample, sequenced in a study of blood T cell repertoires in COVID-19. Assay used: immunoSEQ multiplex PCR; TCRdb lists only in-frame clones, some missing. The table includes hundreds of thousands of clones, approximately 91% detected once. The sample was PBMCs or T cells enriched from blood (not recorded which). The receptors here all came from a woman between 18 and 30 years old who had been exposed to COVID-19.

This clone was seen a single time. V usage is TRBV24-1 and J usage is TRBJ1-5; no clear D gene. Deletions cut 2 bases from V and 4 bases from J, with 2 bases between. The CDR3 extends over 12 amino acids. The germline gives CDR1 KGHDR, CDR2 SFDVKD. CDR3 sequence: CATSDSNQPQHF. CDR3 bases: TGTGCCACCAGTGATTCAAATCAGCCCCAGCATTTT.

CDR3 in DNA: TGTGCCAGCAGCCAAGAAGGGGGGGGGAACACTGAAGCTTTCTTT. It is translated as CASSQEGGGNTEAFF. The J gene is TRBJ1-1, the V gene TRBV4-2; tentatively, D is TRBD1 (6 bases). The CDR3 sequence is 15 residues long. Germline CDR1 LGHNA, CDR2 YNFKEQ. The V end was cut by 0 bases, the J end by 1 base, with 9 bases between.

This clone turned up a few times. The rearrangement uses TRBV6-1 and TRBJ2-5; the match to TRBD1 covers 9 bases. The V segment lost 1 base and the J segment 5 bases; nucleotides outside the gene matches: 5. Germline V gene data show CDR1 as MNHNS and CDR2 as SASEGT. The CDR3 runs 15 residues. The CDR3 reads CASSEDRGLGETQYF. Written as DNA, the CDR3 is TGTGCCAGCAGTGAAGACAGGGGGCTGGGTGAGACCCAGTACTTC.

This clone was seen only a few times. The chain carries TRBV7-3 and TRBJ1-6; TRBD1 agrees at 7 bases. The ends lost 5 bases at V and 9 bases at J; junction bases unmatched: 4. CDR1 and CDR2 (germline): SGHTA, FQGTGA. This CDR3 is built from 13 residues. This CDR3 reads CASSQGGRSPLHF. The CDR3 DNA reads as TGTGCCAGCAGCCAAGGGGGCCGTTCACCCCTCCACTTT.

The chain uses TRBV28 and TRBJ2-7; weak D call: TRBD2 (6 bases). The CDR3 is made up of 14 amino acids. V was pared by 1 base and J by 3 bases, with 10 bases between. Germline V gene data show CDR1 as MDHEN and CDR2 as SYDVKM. CDR3 coding DNA: TGTGCCAGCAGTTTATTAGCGGAGGTCTACGAGCAGTACTTC. It codes for CASSLLAEVYEQYF. Full variable domain (remainder filled in from reference TRBV28 and TRBJ2-7): DVKVTQSSRYLVKRTGEKVFLECVQDMDHENMFWYRQDPGLGLRLIYFSYDVKMKEKGDIPEGYSVSREKKERFSLILESASTNQTSMYLCASSLLAEVYEQYFGPGTRLTVT.

This clone has just one count. J is TRBJ1-2 and V is TRBV7-6; 10 positions agree with TRBD1. The V gene end was trimmed by 1 base and the J gene end by 4 bases; junction bases not matched to a gene: 12. There are 18 residues in the CDR3. Germline V gene sequence: CDR1 SGHVS, CDR2 FNYEAQ. The CDR3 region has the DNA TGTGCCAGCAGCTTAGATCTGACAGGGGGCATTAGGGCCTATGGCTACACCTTC. It yields the protein CASSLDLTGGIRAYGYTF. Using reference TRBV7-6 and TRBJ1-2 for the parts outside the CDR3, the full variable domain is GAGVSQSPRYKVTKRGQDVALRCDPISGHVSLYWYRQALGQGPEFLTYFNYEAQQDKSGLPNDRFSAERPEGSISTLTIQRTEQRDSAMYRCASSLDLTGGIRAYGYTFGSGTRLTVV.

V gene TRBV4-2 combines with J gene TRBJ1-3, with 9 bases fitting TRBD1. Germline V gene sequence: CDR1 LGHNA, CDR2 YNFKEQ. The J segment lost 6 bases and the V segment lost 5 bases, leaving 8 bases of the junction unmatched. The CDR3 length is 15 residues. The CDR3 nucleotides read TGTGCCAGCAGCAACCGGGACAGGGAAACAAACACCATATATTTT. Translating gives CASSNRDRETNTIYF.

This chain links TRBV6-5 with TRBJ2-7; 11 bases align to TRBD2. V dropped 4 bases and J dropped 5; count of bases not matched to a gene: 10. Germline assignment: CDR1 MNHEY and CDR2 SVGAGI. The CDR3 runs to 16 residues. CDR3 residues: CASSSDRLAGRDEQYF. CDR3 bases: TGTGCCAGCAGTTCAGACCGACTAGCGGGAAGGGACGAGCAGTACTTC.

The rearrangement uses TRBV10-3 and TRBJ1-6; TRBD1 might be the D (6 bases). The germline V gene encodes CDR1 ENHRY and CDR2 SYGVKD. The CDR3 consists of 17 residues. Trimming shortened V by 2 bases and J by 9 bases, and 20 bases separated the two germline ends. This CDR3 is CAISEGGTGKPGSPLHF. CDR3 coding DNA: TGTGCCATCAGTGAGGGGGGAACAGGGAAGCCGGGTTCACCCCTCCACTTT.

This chain connects TRBV4-1 to TRBJ1-2; D is unresolved. Germline lookup yields CDR1 MGHRA and CDR2 YSYEKL. The V gene lost 1 base and the J gene lost 7 bases, with 10 bases spanning the gap. The CDR3 contains 13 residues. In nucleotides, the CDR3 is TGCGCCAGCAGCCAAGTTACTGTTCCTGGCTACACCTTC. Amino acid sequence: CASSQVTVPGYTF.

This clone showed up just a few times. The chain couples TRBV19 to TRBJ1-6, with D tentatively TRBD1 (6 bases). The CDR3 covers 13 residues. Between the trimmed V and J ends, which lost 8 bases and 4 bases, there was a span of 9 bases. CDR1 is LNHDA, CDR2 SQIVND, per germline (reference sequence). This CDR3 reads CASSGQYNSPLHF. CDR3 nucleotide sequence: TGTGCCAGTTCTGGACAGTATAATTCACCCCTCCACTTT.

The chain employs TRBV28 and TRBJ2-1; TRBD2 aligns across 9 bases. V was clipped by 5 bases and J by 7 bases; unmatched bases: 12. The CDR3 contains 16 residues. Germline CDR1 MDHEN, CDR2 SYDVKM. The CDR3 bases are TGTGCCAGCAGTCTTCGTAGGGGACTAGCCAGTAATGAGCAGTTCTTC. Translated: CASSLRRGLASNEQFF.

The V gene is TRBV5-4, the J gene TRBJ1-4; maybe TRBD1 (5 bases). In germline, CDR1 is SGHNT, CDR2 YYREEE (reference sequence). The V end was cut by 4 bases, the J end by 8 bases, with 15 bases between. This CDR3 has 14 residues. CDR3: CASSTKGLGEKLFF. CDR3 DNA sequence: TGTGCCAGCAGCACGAAGGGGCTAGGCGAAAAACTGTTTTTT.

V usage is TRBV18 and J usage is TRBJ2-7, with D perhaps TRBD1 (6 bases). CDR1 is KGHSH and CDR2 is LQKENI in the germline V gene. Trimming shortened V by 2 bases and J by 4 bases, and 12 bases separated the two germline ends. This CDR3 region has 14 residues. Here the CDR3 reads CASSPTTGQYEQYF. The CDR3 DNA is TGTGCCAGCTCACCAACAACAGGGCAATACGAGCAGTACTTC.

The rearrangement uses TRBV25-1 and TRBJ1-2; TRBD1 is a possible D gene (5 bases). The germline V gene has CDR1 MGHDK and CDR2 SYGVNS. The CDR3 is made up of 14 amino acids. V was shortened by 3 bases and J by 7 bases, with 15 bases between the two germline ends. Here the CDR3 reads CASSEEGRLAGYTF. The CDR3 DNA follows: TGTGCCAGCAGTGAGGAGGGACGGCTGGCTGGCTACACCTTC.

The rearrangement links TRBV29-1 to TRBJ1-2, with D maybe TRBD1 (6 bases). V shed 3 bases and J shed 5 bases, with 13 bases lying between them. The CDR3 sequence is 13 residues long. Germline lookup yields CDR1 SQVTM and CDR2 ANQGSEA. The CDR3 is CSVDLGAWYGYTF. The CDR3 DNA reads TGCAGCGTTGATCTGGGGGCTTGGTATGGCTACACCTTC.

The J gene is TRBJ2-1, the V gene TRBV5-6; 8 bases line up with TRBD1. This CDR3 contains 12 residues. V was clipped by 7 bases and J by 10 bases; unmatched bases: 7. The germline CDR1 and CDR2 sequences are SGHDT and YYEEEE. This chain's CDR3 is CASGGRGPEQFF. CDR3 nucleotide sequence: TGTGCCAGCGGCGGCAGGGGGCCGGAGCAGTTCTTC.

With regard to this clone: A read error may produce the germline difference seen at one junction end. CDR3 coding DNA: TGTGCCAGCAGCTTAGGGCTAGCGGGGGAAACGAGGTTT. Amino acid sequence: CASSLGLAGETRF. This rearrangement joins TRBV7-8 to TRBJ2-3; TRBD2 aligns across 10 bases. CDR3 length: 13 residues. Germline CDR1 SGHVS, CDR2 FQNEAQ.